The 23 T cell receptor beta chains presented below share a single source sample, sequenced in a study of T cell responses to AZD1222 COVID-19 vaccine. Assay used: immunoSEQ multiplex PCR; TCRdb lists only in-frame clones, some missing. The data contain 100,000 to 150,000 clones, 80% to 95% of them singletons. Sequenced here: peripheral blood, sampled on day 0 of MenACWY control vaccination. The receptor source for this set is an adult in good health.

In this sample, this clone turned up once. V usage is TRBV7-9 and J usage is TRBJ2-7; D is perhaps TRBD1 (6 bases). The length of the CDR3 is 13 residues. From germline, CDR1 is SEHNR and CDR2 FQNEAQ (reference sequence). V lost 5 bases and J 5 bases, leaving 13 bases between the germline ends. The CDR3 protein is CASSQGGFDEQYF. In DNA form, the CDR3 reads TGTGCCAGCAGCCAAGGGGGTTTCGACGAGCAGTACTTC.

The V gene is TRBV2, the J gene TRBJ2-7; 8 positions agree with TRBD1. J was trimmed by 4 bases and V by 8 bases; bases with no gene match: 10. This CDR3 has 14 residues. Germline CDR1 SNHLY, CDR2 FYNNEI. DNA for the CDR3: TGTGCCAGCTCGGAGGGGACAGGACTTTACGAGCAGTACGTC. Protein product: CASSEGTGLYEQYV.

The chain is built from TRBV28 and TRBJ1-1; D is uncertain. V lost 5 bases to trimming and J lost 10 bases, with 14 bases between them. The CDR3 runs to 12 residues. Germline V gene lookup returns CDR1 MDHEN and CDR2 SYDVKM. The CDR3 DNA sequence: TGTGCCAGCAGTCCCGACGGGGATGGAGCTTTCTTT. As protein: CASSPDGDGAFF.

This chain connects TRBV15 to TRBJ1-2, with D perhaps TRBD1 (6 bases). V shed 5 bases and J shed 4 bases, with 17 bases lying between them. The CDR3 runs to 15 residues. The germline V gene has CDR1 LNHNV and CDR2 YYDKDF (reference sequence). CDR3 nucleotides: TGTGCCACCAGCCCCGGGACAACCAGAACCTATGGCTACACCTTC. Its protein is CATSPGTTRTYGYTF.

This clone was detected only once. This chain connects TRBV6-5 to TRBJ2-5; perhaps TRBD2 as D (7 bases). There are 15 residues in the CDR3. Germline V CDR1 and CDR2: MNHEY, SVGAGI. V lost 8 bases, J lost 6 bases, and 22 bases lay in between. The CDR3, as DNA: TGTGCCAGCGCGGCCCAGGGGAGGGATGTTAAGACCCAGTACTTC. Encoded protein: CASAAQGRDVKTQYF.

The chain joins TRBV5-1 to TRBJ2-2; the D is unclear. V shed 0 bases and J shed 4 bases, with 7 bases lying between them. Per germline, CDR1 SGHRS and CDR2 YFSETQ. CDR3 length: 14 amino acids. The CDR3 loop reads CASSLESPTGELFF. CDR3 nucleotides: TGCGCCAGCAGCTTGGAGTCCCCCACCGGGGAGCTGTTTTTT.

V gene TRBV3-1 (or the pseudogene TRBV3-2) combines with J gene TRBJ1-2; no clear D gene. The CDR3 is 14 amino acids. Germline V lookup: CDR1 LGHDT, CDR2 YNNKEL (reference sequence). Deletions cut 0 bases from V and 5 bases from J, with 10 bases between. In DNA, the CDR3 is TGTGCCAGCAGCCAAGAGTTAACTGATTATGGCTACACCTTC. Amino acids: CASSQELTDYGYTF.

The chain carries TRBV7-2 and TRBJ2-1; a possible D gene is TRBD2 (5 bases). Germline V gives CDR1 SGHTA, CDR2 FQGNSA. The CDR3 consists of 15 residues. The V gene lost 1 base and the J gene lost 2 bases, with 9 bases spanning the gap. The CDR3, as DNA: TGTGCCAGCAGCTTAGGGCTAGCCACCTACAATGAGCAGTTCTTC. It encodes CASSLGLATYNEQFF.

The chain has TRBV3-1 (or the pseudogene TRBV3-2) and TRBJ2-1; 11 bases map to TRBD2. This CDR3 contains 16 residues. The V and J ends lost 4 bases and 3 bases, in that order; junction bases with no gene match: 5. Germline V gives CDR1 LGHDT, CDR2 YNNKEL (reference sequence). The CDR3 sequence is CASSLPGLAVYNEQFF. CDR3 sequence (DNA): TGTGCCAGCAGCCTACCGGGACTAGCGGTCTACAATGAGCAGTTCTTC.

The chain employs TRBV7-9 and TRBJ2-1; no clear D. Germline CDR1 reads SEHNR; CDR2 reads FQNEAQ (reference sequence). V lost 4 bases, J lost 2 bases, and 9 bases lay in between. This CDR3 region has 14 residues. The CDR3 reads CASSWLGTYNEQFF. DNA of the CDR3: TGTGCCAGCAGCTGGTTGGGGACCTACAATGAGCAGTTCTTC.

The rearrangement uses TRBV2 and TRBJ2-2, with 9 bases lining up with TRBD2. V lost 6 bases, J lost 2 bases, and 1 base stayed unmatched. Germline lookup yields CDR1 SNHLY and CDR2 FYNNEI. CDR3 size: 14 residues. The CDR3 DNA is TGTGCCAGCAGGGGACTAGCCAACACCGGGGAGCTGTTTTTT. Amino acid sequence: CASRGLANTGELFF.

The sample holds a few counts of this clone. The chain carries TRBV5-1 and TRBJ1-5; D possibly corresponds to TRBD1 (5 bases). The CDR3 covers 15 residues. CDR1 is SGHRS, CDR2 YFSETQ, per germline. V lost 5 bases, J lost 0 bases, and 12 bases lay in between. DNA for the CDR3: TGCGCCAGCAGAACCGGGACGGGTAGCAATCAGCCCCAGCATTTT. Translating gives CASRTGTGSNQPQHF.

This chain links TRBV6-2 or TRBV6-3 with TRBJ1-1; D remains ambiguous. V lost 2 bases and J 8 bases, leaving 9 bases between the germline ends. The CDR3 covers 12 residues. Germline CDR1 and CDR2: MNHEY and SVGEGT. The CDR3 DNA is TGTGCCAGCAGTTACGAGCGGAAAGAAGCTTTCTTT. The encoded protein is CASSYERKEAFF.

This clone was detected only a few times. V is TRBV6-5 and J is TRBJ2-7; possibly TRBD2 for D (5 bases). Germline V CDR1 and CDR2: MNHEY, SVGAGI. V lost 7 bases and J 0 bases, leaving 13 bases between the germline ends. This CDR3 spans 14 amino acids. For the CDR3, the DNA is TGTGCCAGCACACCCTCCGGGGTCTCCTACGAGCAGTACTTC. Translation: CASTPSGVSYEQYF.

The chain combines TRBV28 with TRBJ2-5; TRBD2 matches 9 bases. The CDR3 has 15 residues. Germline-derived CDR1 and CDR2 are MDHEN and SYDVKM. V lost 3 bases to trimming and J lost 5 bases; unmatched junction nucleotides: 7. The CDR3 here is CASSFPGTSRETQYF. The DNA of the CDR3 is TGTGCCAGCAGTTTTCCCGGGACTAGCCGGGAGACCCAGTACTTC.

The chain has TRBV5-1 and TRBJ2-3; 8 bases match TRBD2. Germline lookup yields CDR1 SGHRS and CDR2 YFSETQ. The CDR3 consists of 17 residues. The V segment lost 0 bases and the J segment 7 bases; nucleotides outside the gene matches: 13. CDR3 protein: CASSLEPMGGGRNTQYF. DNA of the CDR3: TGCGCCAGCAGCTTGGAGCCTATGGGCGGGGGGAGGAATACGCAGTATTTT. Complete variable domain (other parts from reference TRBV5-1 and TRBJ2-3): KAGVTQTPRYLIKTRGQQVTLSCSPISGHRSVSWYQQTPGQGLQFLFEYFSETQRNKGNFPGRFSGRQFSNSRSEMNVSTLELGDSALYLCASSLEPMGGGRNTQYFGPGTRLTVL.

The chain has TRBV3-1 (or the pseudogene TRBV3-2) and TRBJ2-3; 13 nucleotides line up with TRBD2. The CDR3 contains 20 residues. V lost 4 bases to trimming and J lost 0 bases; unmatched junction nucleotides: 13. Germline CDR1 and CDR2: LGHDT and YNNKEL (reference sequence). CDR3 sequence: CASSLLAGLAGLASTDTQYF. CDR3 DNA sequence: TGTGCCAGCAGCCTGTTAGCGGGACTAGCGGGGCTTGCGAGCACAGATACGCAGTATTTT.

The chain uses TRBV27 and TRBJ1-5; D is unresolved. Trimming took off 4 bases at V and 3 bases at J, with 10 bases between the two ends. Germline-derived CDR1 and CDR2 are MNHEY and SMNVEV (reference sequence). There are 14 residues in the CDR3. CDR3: CASSSPGSNQPQHF. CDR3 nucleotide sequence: TGTGCCAGCAGTTCCCCTGGGTCCAATCAGCCCCAGCATTTT.

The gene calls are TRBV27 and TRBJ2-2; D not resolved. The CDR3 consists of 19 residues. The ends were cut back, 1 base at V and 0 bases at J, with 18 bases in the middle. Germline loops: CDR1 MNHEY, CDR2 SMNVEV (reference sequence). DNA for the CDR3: TGTGCCAGCAGTTTATTATTTGATCTGGATTCAGCGAACACCGGGGAGCTGTTTTTT. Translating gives CASSLLFDLDSANTGELFF.

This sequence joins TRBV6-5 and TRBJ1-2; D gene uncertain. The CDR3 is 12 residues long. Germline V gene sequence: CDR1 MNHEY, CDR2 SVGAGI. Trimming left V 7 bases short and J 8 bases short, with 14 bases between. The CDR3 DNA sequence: TGTGCCAGCACACCCTGGGGTGGGGGCTACACCTTC. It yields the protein CASTPWGGGYTF.

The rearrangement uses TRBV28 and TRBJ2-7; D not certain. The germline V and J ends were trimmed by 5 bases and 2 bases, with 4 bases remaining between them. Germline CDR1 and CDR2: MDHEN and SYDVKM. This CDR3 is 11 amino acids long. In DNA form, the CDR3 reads TGTGCCAGCAGTACCCCCTACGAGCAGTACGTC. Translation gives CASSTPYEQYV.

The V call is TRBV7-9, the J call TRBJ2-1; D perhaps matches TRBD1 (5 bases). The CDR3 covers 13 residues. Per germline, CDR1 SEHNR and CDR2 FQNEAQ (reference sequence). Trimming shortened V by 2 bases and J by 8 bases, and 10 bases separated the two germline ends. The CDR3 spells CASSLFRAHEQFF. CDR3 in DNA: TGTGCCAGCAGCTTATTCAGGGCCCATGAGCAGTTCTTC.

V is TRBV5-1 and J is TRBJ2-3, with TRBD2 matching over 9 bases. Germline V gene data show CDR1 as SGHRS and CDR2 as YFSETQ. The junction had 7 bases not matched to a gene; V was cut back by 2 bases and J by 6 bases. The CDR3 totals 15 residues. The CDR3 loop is CASSFGTSLKDTQYF. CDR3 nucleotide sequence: TGCGCCAGCAGCTTCGGGACTAGCTTGAAGGATACGCAGTATTTT.